The 30 T cell receptor beta chains given below trace back to one sample, sequenced in a study of T-cell reconstitution after alpha-beta-depleted transplantation in children. Unique molecular identifiers were incorporated when the TCRbeta library was constructed. Each CDR3 protein is one row after TCRdb ran MiXCR on the PCR reads. The table has about 400,000 distinct CDR3 sequences, about 14% seen once. The input for sequencing was PBMCs, taken from the stem cell graft. These receptor sequences come from a human donor who donated a stem cell graft to a child with Fanconi anemia.

The chain carries TRBV27 and TRBJ1-4; D is ambiguous. Germline lookup yields CDR1 MNHEY and CDR2 SMNVEV (reference sequence). The ends were cut back, 8 bases at V and 5 bases at J, with 9 bases in the middle. The CDR3 runs 12 residues. The CDR3 DNA follows: TGTGCCAGCGGACGGATCAATGAAAAACTGTTTTTT. As protein: CASGRINEKLFF. Using reference TRBV27 and TRBJ1-4 for the parts outside the CDR3, the full variable domain is EAQVTQNPRYLITVTGKKLTVTCSQNMNHEYMSWYRQDPGLGLRQIYYSMNVEVTDKGDVPEGYKVSRKEKRNFPLILESPSPNQTSLYFCASGRINEKLFFGSGTQLSVL.

In its sample, this clonotype was seen a few times. The chain links TRBV30 to TRBJ1-2; no firm D call. Germline lookup yields CDR1 GTSNPN and CDR2 SVGIG (reference sequence). The V and J ends lost 4 bases and 5 bases respectively, with 14 bases between them. This CDR3 comprises 13 residues. CDR3 residues: CAWIRSSQYGYTF. DNA for the CDR3: TGTGCCTGGATTAGAAGCAGCCAGTATGGCTACACCTTC.

The chain joins TRBV29-1 to TRBJ2-6; 9 bases line up with TRBD1. There are 16 residues in the CDR3. With 6 bases clipped from V and 3 bases from J, the junction kept 9 bases outside the gene matches. Germline lookup yields CDR1 SQVTM and CDR2 ANQGSEA. CDR3 residues: CSVPGTGKDGANVLTF. Written as DNA, the CDR3 is TGCAGCGTGCCCGGGACAGGGAAAGATGGGGCCAACGTCCTGACTTTC. Combining the CDR3 with reference TRBV29-1 and TRBJ2-6 gives the whole variable domain SAVISQKPSRDICQRGTSLTIQCQVDSQVTMMFWYRQQPGQSLTLIATANQGSEATYESGFVIDKFPISRPNLTFSTLTVSNMSPEDSSIYLCSVPGTGKDGANVLTFGAGSRLTVL.

V and J are TRBV5-1 and TRBJ2-1; 12 positions agree with TRBD2. The CDR3 is 18 residues long. From germline, CDR1 is SGHRS and CDR2 YFSETQ. Trimming took 4 bases from V and 2 from J; bases not matched to a gene: 10. The CDR3 nucleotides are TGCGCCAGCAGCCCTCTAGCGGGGGGGCAAATCACCTACAATGAGCAGTTCTTC. It specifies CASSPLAGGQITYNEQFF.

The sample holds a few counts of this clonotype. The gene calls are TRBV10-3 and TRBJ2-3; unclear D gene. V was clipped by 2 bases and J by 5 bases, with 5 bases between them. This CDR3 comprises 12 residues. Germline loops: CDR1 ENHRY, CDR2 SYGVKD. The CDR3 DNA follows: TGTGCCATCAGTGAGGGGAAAGATACGCAGTATTTT. Its protein is CAISEGKDTQYF.

The CDR3 reads CASSQQDRANTGELFF. CDR3 sequence (DNA): TGCGCCAGCAGCCAACAGGACAGGGCGAACACCGGGGAGCTGTTTTTT. The chain recombines TRBV4-3 with TRBJ2-2, with 8 bases that match TRBD1. Per germline, CDR1 LGHNA and CDR2 YSLEER. The length of the CDR3 is 16 residues. V gave up 2 bases and J gave up 0 bases; unmatched junction bases: 2.

The table lists this clonotype with many counts. The chain joins TRBV30 to TRBJ2-7, with D perhaps matching TRBD2 (5 bases). CDR1 GTSNPN and CDR2 SVGIG come from the germline V gene (reference sequence). The CDR3 is 14 residues long. V gave up 2 bases and J gave up 5 bases, with 16 bases separating them. CDR3 nucleotide sequence: TGTGCCTGGAGTAGACTAACCATTCGGAACGAGCAGTACTTC. Its translation: CAWSRLTIRNEQYF.

This clonotype was recorded a few times. The rearrangement joins TRBV6-1 to TRBJ1-2, with TRBD1 matching 8 bases. The CDR3 is 13 amino acids. The V and J ends lost 6 bases and 7 bases, in that order; junction bases with no gene match: 7. Germline lookup yields CDR1 MNHNS and CDR2 SASEGT. CDR3 loop: CASRDQGAGGYTF. CDR3 DNA: TGTGCCAGCAGAGACCAGGGGGCAGGTGGCTACACCTTC.

This clonotype was counted only a few times. The J gene is TRBJ1-1, the V gene TRBV11-2; D is ambiguous. V dropped 0 bases and J dropped 6 bases, with 11 bases sitting between them. The CDR3 is 14 residues long. Germline lookup yields CDR1 SGHAT and CDR2 FQNNGV. CDR3 sequence reads: CASSLDGLSAEAFF. The CDR3 coding sequence is TGTGCCAGCAGCTTAGACGGGTTAAGCGCTGAAGCTTTCTTT.

This clonotype turned up a few times. The chain combines TRBV5-4 with TRBJ2-2, with D unresolved. CDR1 and CDR2 from the germline V gene are SGHNT and YYREEE (reference sequence). V gave up 1 base and J gave up 4 bases, with 17 bases separating them. CDR3 length: 17 amino acids. The CDR3 protein is CASSLSGSTLFTGELFF. DNA for the CDR3: TGTGCCAGCAGCTTGTCCGGCTCTACACTATTCACCGGGGAGCTGTTTTTT. Full variable domain (outside the CDR3, taken from reference TRBV5-4 and TRBJ2-2): ETGVTQSPTHLIKTRGQQVTLRCSSQSGHNTVSWYQQALGQGPQFIFQYYREEENGRGNFPPRFSGLQFPNYSSELNVNALELDDSALYLCASSLSGSTLFTGELFFGEGSRLTVL.

The chain recombines TRBV7-2 with TRBJ2-5, with D perhaps matching TRBD2 (6 bases). Looked up from germline, CDR1 is SGHTA and CDR2 is FQGNSA. Trimming took off 0 bases at V and 5 bases at J, with 13 bases between the two ends. The CDR3 is 15 amino acids. CDR3 amino acids: CASSLAASVTETQYF. CDR3 DNA sequence: TGTGCCAGCAGCTTAGCCGCTAGCGTTACCGAGACCCAGTACTTC. The variable domain in full, with the rest retrieved from reference TRBV7-2 and TRBJ2-5, is GAGVSQSPSNKVTEKGKDVELRCDPISGHTALYWYRQSLGQGLEFLIYFQGNSAPDKSGLPSDRFSAERTGGSVSTLTIQRTQQEDSAVYLCASSLAASVTETQYFGPGTRLLVL.

In this sample, this clonotype turned up a few times. J is TRBJ2-2 and V is TRBV29-1; D not certain. CDR3 size: 11 residues. The V gene lost 6 bases and the J gene lost 6 bases, with 8 bases spanning the gap. The V gene's germline CDR1 is SQVTM and CDR2 ANQGSEA. The CDR3 DNA follows: TGCAGCGTCAGAAATGCCGGGGAGCTGTTTTTT. It translates to CSVRNAGELFF.

This clonotype was seen more than once but under ten times. V usage is TRBV6-6 and J usage is TRBJ2-5, with unresolved D. This CDR3 contains 11 residues. Trimming shortened V by 7 bases and J by 5 bases, and 8 bases separated the two germline ends. CDR1 MNHNY and CDR2 SVGAGI come from the germline V gene (reference sequence). The CDR3 protein is CASNTGETQYF. The CDR3 DNA is TGTGCCAGCAATACTGGGGAGACCCAGTACTTC.

This clonotype was seen a few times. The genes are TRBV5-1 and TRBJ2-2; no clear D gene. Trimming stripped 2 bases from V and 6 bases from J, with 14 bases between. This CDR3 has 15 amino acids. From germline, CDR1 is SGHRS and CDR2 YFSETQ. The CDR3 sequence is CASSFGRITPGELFF. In nucleotides, the CDR3 is TGCGCCAGCAGCTTTGGGCGGATTACTCCCGGGGAGCTGTTTTTT.

This chain connects TRBV20-1 to TRBJ1-1; D is possibly TRBD1 (6 bases). The ends were cut back, 0 bases at V and 4 bases at J, with 18 bases in the middle. CDR3 size: 16 residues. Per the germline V gene, CDR1 is DFQATT and CDR2 is SNEGSKA (reference sequence). Written as DNA, the CDR3 is TGCAGTGCTAGAGATTTAGGCAGGGGTGGTGGCACTGAAGCTTTCTTT. Amino acids: CSARDLGRGGGTEAFF.

This clonotype was seen more than once but under ten times. This rearrangement joins TRBV20-1 to TRBJ2-1; tentatively, D is TRBD2 (5 bases). The germline gives CDR1 DFQATT, CDR2 SNEGSKA (reference sequence). This CDR3 has 15 amino acids. Trimming pared 6 bases from V and 0 bases from J, leaving 15 bases between. The CDR3 spells CSAKLRADSYNEQFF. As DNA, the CDR3 is TGCAGTGCAAAACTCAGAGCGGACTCCTACAATGAGCAGTTCTTC.

The V gene is TRBV28, the J gene TRBJ2-1; TRBD2 matches at 11 bases. Germline trimming cut 3 bases from V and 8 bases from J; bases unmatched to any gene: 6. The CDR3 extends over 15 amino acids. Germline CDR1 reads MDHEN; CDR2 reads SYDVKM. Here the CDR3 DNA reads TGTGCCAGCAGTTTGGATAGCGGGGGGGCCTATGAGCAGTTCTTC. Its translation is CASSLDSGGAYEQFF. The variable domain in full, with the rest retrieved from reference TRBV28 and TRBJ2-1, is DVKVTQSSRYLVKRTGEKVFLECVQDMDHENMFWYRQDPGLGLRLIYFSYDVKMKEKGDIPEGYSVSREKKERFSLILESASTNQTSMYLCASSLDSGGAYEQFFGPGTRLTVL.

This clonotype showed up just a few times. The V call is TRBV5-1, the J call TRBJ1-1; no clear D. Trimming shortened V by 0 bases and J by 3 bases, and 9 bases separated the two germline ends. CDR1 and CDR2 (germline): SGHRS, YFSETQ. CDR3 length: 14 residues. The CDR3 here is CASSLGDFDTEAFF. The CDR3 coding sequence is TGCGCCAGCAGCTTGGGGGATTTTGACACTGAAGCTTTCTTT.

This clonotype was counted only a few times. V usage is TRBV5-1 and J usage is TRBJ1-1, with a weak D call TRBD1 (5 bases). Trimming took off 7 bases at V and 2 bases at J, with 12 bases between the two ends. CDR3 length: 13 residues. Per germline, CDR1 SGHRS and CDR2 YFSETQ. Written as DNA, the CDR3 is TGCGCCAGCGCTCGGGGGGTTAACACTGAAGCTTTCTTT. This gives the protein CASARGVNTEAFF.

This clonotype was recorded at least ten times. V gene TRBV11-2 combines with J gene TRBJ1-1; 7 nucleotides agree with TRBD1. The length of the CDR3 is 13 residues. Germline lookup yields CDR1 SGHAT and CDR2 FQNNGV. Trimming took 3 bases from V and 7 from J; bases not matched to a gene: 5. The CDR3 DNA sequence: TGTGCCAGCAGCTTCCGTGACAGGGATGAAGCTTTCTTT. As protein: CASSFRDRDEAFF.

This clonotype occurred a few times. V and J are TRBV27 and TRBJ1-6; possible D gene TRBD1, 6 bases. V lost 4 bases, J lost 14 bases, and 15 bases lay in between. Germline V gene lookup returns CDR1 MNHEY and CDR2 SMNVEV (reference sequence). The CDR3 loop spans 13 amino acids. The CDR3 sequence: CASSSRASGALHF. The CDR3, as DNA: TGTGCCAGCAGTTCCCGGGCTTCAGGGGCCCTCCACTTT.

The chain has TRBV18 and TRBJ1-1; D uncertain. This CDR3 is built from 16 residues. Germline CDR1 KGHSH, CDR2 LQKENI. The V and J ends lost 4 bases and 5 bases respectively, with 20 bases between them. CDR3 bases: TGTGCCAGCTCACTAGAAGAACGACCGGCGGGGACTGAAGCTTTCTTT. It specifies CASSLEERPAGTEAFF.

In its sample, this clonotype was seen a few times. This chain links TRBV20-1 with TRBJ1-2; 10 nucleotides align to TRBD1. CDR1 DFQATT and CDR2 SNEGSKA come from the germline V gene (reference sequence). Trimming at V came to 3 bases and at J to 8 bases, leaving 6 bases not matched to a gene. The CDR3 runs to 13 residues. The CDR3 protein is CSASGQGESGYTF. Here the CDR3 DNA reads TGCAGTGCTAGCGGACAGGGGGAGAGCGGCTACACCTTC.

The chain is built from TRBV20-1 and TRBJ1-2; 10 bases are a match to TRBD1. Germline CDR1 reads DFQATT; CDR2 reads SNEGSKA (reference sequence). CDR3 length equals 13 residues. The CDR3 sequence is CIPRQGAVYGYTF. CDR3 nucleotides: TGCATCCCCCGACAGGGGGCTGTCTATGGCTACACCTTC.

This clonotype was observed many times. The chain recombines TRBV6-2 or TRBV6-3 with TRBJ2-7; D is uncertain. Trimming left V 0 bases short and J 1 base short, with 13 bases between. There are 16 residues in the CDR3. Germline CDR1 reads MNHEY; CDR2 reads SVGEGT. CDR3 nucleotide sequence: TGTGCCAGCAGTTACTCAGTAGCTAAGAATTCCTACGAGCAGTACTTC. The encoded protein is CASSYSVAKNSYEQYF.

This clonotype appeared a few times. This chain uses TRBV20-1 with TRBJ2-2, with 12 bases matching TRBD2. Germline V gene data show CDR1 as DFQATT and CDR2 as SNEGSKA (reference sequence). With V trimmed by 5 bases and J by 0 bases, 10 bases remained unmatched. This CDR3 region has 18 residues. The CDR3 protein is CSAPRTSGATTNTGELFF. The CDR3 DNA reads as TGCAGTGCTCCACGGACTAGCGGGGCGACCACGAACACCGGGGAGCTGTTTTTT.

This clonotype was seen ten or more times. CDR3 sequence (DNA): TGTGCCAGCAGCCCCCGAACAGGGCTAGCCAAAAACATTCAGTACTTC. This translates into CASSPRTGLAKNIQYF. The V gene is TRBV7-2, the J gene TRBJ2-4; the D gene is possibly TRBD1 (6 bases). V was pared by 5 bases and J by 0 bases, with 14 bases between. The CDR3 has 16 residues. Germline V gene lookup returns CDR1 SGHTA and CDR2 FQGNSA.

In this sample, this clonotype turned up a few times. The V and J genes are TRBV7-7 and TRBJ2-1, with no clear D. This CDR3 comprises 14 residues. Germline V gene data show CDR1 as SSHAT and CDR2 as FNYEAQ (reference sequence). V dropped 1 base and J dropped 6 bases, with 10 bases sitting between them. CDR3 nucleotides: TGTGCCAGCAGCTTAGGAAGACAATCCAATGAGCAGTTCTTC. Translation: CASSLGRQSNEQFF.

This clonotype was seen only a few times. The V call is TRBV18, the J call TRBJ2-5; D is unclear. CDR3 size: 15 residues. With 6 bases removed from V and 2 bases from J, the gap between germline ends came to 16 bases. Germline CDR1 and CDR2: KGHSH and LQKENI. The DNA of the CDR3 is TGTGCCAGCTCGGCTGTGGGATCGTCACAAGAGACCCAGTACTTC. It translates to CASSAVGSSQETQYF.

In its sample, this clonotype was seen a few times. The CDR3 nucleotides are TGTGCCAGCAGTGATAGGGAGGCTGGCTACACCTTC. It is translated as CASSDREAGYTF. The chain uses TRBV2 and TRBJ1-2; D is unclear. The germline V gene has CDR1 SNHLY and CDR2 FYNNEI. The CDR3 covers 12 residues. The germline V and J ends were trimmed by 3 bases and 7 bases, with 9 bases remaining between them.